The T cell receptor beta chain under discussion was sequenced for a study of CD8+CD57+ T cells in acquired aplastic anemia. Study summary: The sorted CD4+ and CD8+ cells yielded an average approximately 3 ug of DNA. Read counts for CD4+ cells (from healthy donors) averaged around 11 million.

The CDR3 length is 15 residues. V was cut by 5 bases and J by 2 bases, with 15 bases left in between. Germline CDR1 reads SGHTA; CDR2 reads FQGNSA. Profiling of TCR beta VDJ combinations and CDR3 sequences used genomic DNA as template. TCRdb recomputed calls from the reads with MiXCR, one row per CDR3 protein. The sample yields just over 400,000 distinct CDR3 sequences, roughly 68% seen once. A word on this clonotype: Its specificity is not known.

Study-wide findings and caveats: Significance was not reached for CD8+ Simpson's diversity between patients and controls. Comparison of patients with controls identified around 28 shared CD8+ CDR3 sequences.

The chain couples TRBV7-2 to TRBJ1-1; D perhaps matches TRBD1 (6 bases). The sample consisted of sorted CD4+, CD8+, or CD8+CD57+ T cells (not recorded which) from PBMCs. The receptor's source is a human donor in good health, serving as a control. The CDR3 loop reads CASSHRGTPNTEAFF. For the CDR3, the DNA is TGTGCCAGCAGCCACCGCGGGACACCAAACACTGAAGCTTTCTTT.